The 6 T cell receptor beta chains below come from one sample, sequenced in a study of blood T cells in healthy people across ages (dated by TCRdb to between 2015 and 2016). The protocol used for the library was 5' RACE. The instrument was an Illumina HiSeq 2500. The second PCR ran for roughly 6 to 11 cycles and used a J-beta primer mix along with a sample-barcoded 5' primer. TCRdb ran its own pipeline on the public reads, namely fastp trimming at Q25 and MiXCR clone calling, and kept in-frame beta chains. Here each entry gathers all rows of one CDR3 protein and keeps the most common genes and DNA. This sample is represented by 1.5 million to 2 million distinct CDR3 sequences; about 35% of them were singletons. Together, the top ten hold about 11% of the sample. The sample comprised blood. These receptors all stem from a woman aged 25 to 45 in good health.

V gene TRBV7-3 combines with J gene TRBJ2-3; D is tentatively TRBD1 or TRBD2 (6 bases each). V shed 4 bases and J shed 2 bases, with 16 bases lying between them. This CDR3 contains 16 residues. Germline values: CDR1 SGHTA, CDR2 FQGTGA. The CDR3 loop is CASSSPGAQLTDTQYF. The CDR3 DNA reads TGTGCCAGCAGCTCCCCGGGGGCACAGCTCACAGATACGCAGTATTTT.

The chain recombines TRBV15 with TRBJ1-1, with D unclear. V was pared by 0 bases and J by 2 bases, with 16 bases between. Germline V lookup: CDR1 LNHNV, CDR2 YYDKDF (reference sequence). The CDR3 has 17 residues. The DNA of the CDR3 is TGTGCCACCAGCAGAGAACAGACCTTCCCCTTAAACACTGAAGCTTTCTTT. This codes for CATSREQTFPLNTEAFF.

The chain combines TRBV6-6 with TRBJ2-1; D is ambiguous. There are 19 residues in the CDR3. Per germline, CDR1 MNHNY and CDR2 SVGAGI (reference sequence). V lost 0 bases and J lost 0, with 18 bases in between. The CDR3 sequence is CASSYSMTRGPTSYNEQFF. In nucleotides, the CDR3 is TGTGCCAGCAGTTACTCGATGACGCGAGGCCCCACCTCCTACAATGAGCAGTTCTTC.

In its sample, this clonotype was seen a few times. J is TRBJ2-2 and V is TRBV5-5; 14 nucleotides align to TRBD2. Germline CDR1 is SGHKS and CDR2 is YYEKEE (reference sequence). The CDR3 is 17 residues long. V was clipped by 5 bases and J by 5 bases; unmatched bases: 8. In nucleotides, the CDR3 is TGTGCCAGCAGTAGACTAGCGGGAGGGCCGGAGACCGGGGAGCTGTTTTTT. Translation: CASSRLAGGPETGELFF.

The rearrangement uses TRBV9 and TRBJ2-7, with D possibly matching TRBD1 (6 bases). This CDR3 spans 14 amino acids. CDR1 and CDR2 from the germline V gene are SGDLS and YYNGEE. V dropped 4 bases and J dropped 6 bases, with 17 bases sitting between them. The CDR3 sequence: CASSTGSGSGEQYF. The CDR3 DNA sequence: TGTGCCAGCAGCACAGGGAGCGGTAGTGGCGAGCAGTACTTC.

This clonotype was detected only a few times. The V gene is TRBV6-6, the J gene TRBJ1-5; no reliable D call. The V and J ends lost 2 bases and 6 bases respectively, with 11 bases between them. This CDR3 comprises 14 residues. CDR1 is MNHNY, CDR2 SVGAGI, per germline (reference sequence). CDR3 sequence: CASSYPDRSQPQHF. The CDR3 DNA is TGTGCCAGCAGTTACCCGGATAGGAGTCAGCCCCAGCATTTT.